The 31 T cell receptor beta chains in this list originate from one sample, sequenced in a study of T-cell memory formation after mild COVID-19 (dated by TCRdb to about 2021). Libraries were prepared through 5' RACE. The sample was run on an Illumina NovaSeq 6000. The public reads were run again by TCRdb, first through fastp at Q25 and then through MiXCR, and only productive beta chains were kept. Every distinct CDR3 protein forms one entry, paired with its most common genes and DNA. The table for this sample lists roughly 250,000 distinct CDR3 sequences; approximately 15% of them were counted only once. Roughly 21% of the sample rests with the top ten. Sequencing was done on a sample of PBMCs or a T cell subset sorted from them (not recorded which). These receptors came from a young man who had mild COVID-19 (a few samples of this study predate the infection). The sample titles of this study are shuffled in the database, so cell type and time point are left out; the donor was told from shared clones.

This clonotype was found a few times. This chain joins TRBV7-8 and TRBJ1-3; TRBD1 matches 7 bases. The CDR3 is 19 amino acids. Germline V CDR1 and CDR2: SGHVS, FQNEAQ. With 0 bases clipped from V and 4 bases from J, the junction kept 15 bases outside the gene matches. CDR3 nucleotide sequence: TGTGCCAGCAGCTTAGCGCTCAGACAGGGCAGTAGGTCCGGAAACACCATATATTTT. The encoded protein is CASSLALRQGSRSGNTIYF.

This rearrangement joins TRBV6-6 to TRBJ2-7; D not certain. Germline-derived CDR1 and CDR2 are MNHNY and SVGAGI (reference sequence). V shed 6 bases and J shed 3 bases, with 15 bases lying between them. The CDR3 has 14 amino acids. CDR3 region: CASSDGWGSYEQYV. CDR3 nucleotide sequence: TGTGCCAGCAGCGATGGGTGGGGTAGCTACGAGCAGTACGTC.

This chain links TRBV20-1 with TRBJ2-3; no clear D. The CDR3 is made up of 13 amino acids. V lost 5 bases and J lost 6, with 15 bases in between. CDR1 and CDR2 (germline): DFQATT, SNEGSKA (reference sequence). This CDR3 is CSAVSAPWDTQYF. The CDR3 nucleotides read TGCAGTGCTGTAAGCGCCCCGTGGGATACGCAGTATTTT.

This clonotype was seen a handful of times. The genes are TRBV5-6 and TRBJ2-7; maybe TRBD2 (5 bases). CDR3 length equals 14 residues. Germline values: CDR1 SGHDT, CDR2 YYEEEE. Trimming shortened V by 2 bases and J by 5 bases, and 14 bases separated the two germline ends. The CDR3 loop is CASSFRSGGHEQYV. The DNA of the CDR3 is TGTGCCAGCAGCTTTAGGTCAGGAGGCCACGAGCAGTACGTC.

The J gene is TRBJ1-1, the V gene TRBV7-9; D might be TRBD1 (6 bases). The CDR3 has 17 residues. Looked up from germline, CDR1 is SEHNR and CDR2 is FQNEAQ (reference sequence). Trimming shortened V by 7 bases and J by 0 bases, and 21 bases separated the two germline ends. CDR3 protein: CASTLVGGGPMNTEAFF. CDR3 nucleotide sequence: TGTGCCAGCACCCTAGTCGGAGGGGGACCGATGAACACTGAAGCTTTCTTT.

This clonotype occurred a few times. DNA for the CDR3: TGTGCCAGCAGCTCCCTCACCCAGGCCGGGGAGCTGTTTTTT. It specifies CASSSLTQAGELFF. This chain joins TRBV7-8 and TRBJ2-2, with D hard to call. Trimming shortened V by 4 bases and J by 6 bases, and 12 bases separated the two germline ends. This CDR3 comprises 14 residues. Per germline, CDR1 SGHVS and CDR2 FQNEAQ.

V is TRBV6-5 and J is TRBJ2-2; TRBD1 aligns across 8 bases. Germline values: CDR1 MNHEY, CDR2 SVGAGI. The CDR3 length is 13 residues. After removal of 7 bases from V and 3 bases from J, the junction contained 1 base not matched to a gene. CDR3 residues: CASTQGDTGELFF. CDR3 DNA: TGTGCCAGCACACAGGGGGACACCGGGGAGCTGTTTTTT.

The chain combines TRBV7-2 with TRBJ2-2; no clear D. Trimming took 1 base from V and 7 from J, leaving 13 bases between them. CDR1 is SGHTA, CDR2 FQGNSA, per germline. The CDR3 has 15 amino acids. The chain's CDR3 is CASSLGRDSFGELFF. The DNA for the CDR3 is TGTGCCAGCAGCTTAGGTCGAGATAGCTTCGGGGAGCTGTTTTTT.

The chain joins TRBV4-3 to TRBJ1-3, with a possible D match to TRBD1 (5 bases). The V gene lost 1 base and the J gene lost 6 bases, with 19 bases spanning the gap. There are 17 residues in the CDR3. The germline V gene has CDR1 LGHNA and CDR2 YSLEER. CDR3 region: CASSQVSGRRSSNTIYF. The CDR3 DNA follows: TGCGCCAGCAGCCAAGTCTCGGGACGGCGGTCGTCAAACACCATATATTTT.

This clonotype was seen a few times. The J gene is TRBJ1-6, the V gene TRBV30; D unresolved. The germline CDR1 and CDR2 sequences are GTSNPN and SVGIG (reference sequence). V was clipped by 8 bases and J by 9 bases, with 17 bases between them. The CDR3 runs to 13 residues. CDR3 amino acids: CALMTSTISPLHF. In DNA, the CDR3 is TGTGCCCTTATGACAAGTACGATTTCACCCCTCCACTTT.

Written as DNA, the CDR3 is TGCGCCAGCAGCCTCCAGGACAGGTCAACCTACGAGCAGTACTTC. Its translation: CASSLQDRSTYEQYF. V and J are TRBV4-1 and TRBJ2-7; 7 positions match TRBD1. Trimming removed 4 bases from V and 2 bases from J; junction bases left unmatched: 8. This CDR3 has 15 amino acids. Germline CDR1 reads MGHRA; CDR2 reads YSYEKL.

Ten or more counts support this clonotype. The chain recombines TRBV7-8 with TRBJ1-2; a possible D gene is TRBD1 (6 bases). CDR3 length equals 14 residues. Deletions cut 1 base from V and 4 bases from J, with 10 bases between. Germline V gene lookup returns CDR1 SGHVS and CDR2 FQNEAQ. This chain's CDR3 is CASSLVGGLYGYTF. The CDR3 bases are TGTGCCAGCAGCTTAGTGGGGGGCCTCTATGGCTACACCTTC.

The chain joins TRBV12-3 or TRBV12-4 to TRBJ1-5; a weak D match, TRBD1 (5 bases). Trimming took off 4 bases at V and 11 bases at J, with 9 bases between the two ends. The CDR3 is made up of 11 amino acids. The CDR3 protein is CASSSTVTQHF. CDR3 bases: TGTGCCAGCAGTTCGACAGTAACCCAGCATTTT.

This clonotype appeared a single time. The V and J genes are TRBV6-5 and TRBJ1-2; possibly TRBD1 for D (6 bases). Germline CDR1 is MNHEY and CDR2 is SVGAGI. This CDR3 has 14 amino acids. The germline V and J ends were trimmed by 5 bases and 4 bases, with 14 bases remaining between them. CDR3 sequence: CASSIRGRGYGYTF. The CDR3 nucleotides are TGTGCCAGCAGTATCAGGGGTAGAGGCTATGGCTACACCTTC.

This clonotype was counted only a few times. The genes are TRBV7-2 and TRBJ1-4; the D is unclear. This CDR3 is built from 16 residues. V gave up 1 base and J gave up 0 bases, with 9 bases separating them. CDR1 is SGHTA, CDR2 FQGNSA, per germline. The CDR3 bases are TGTGCCAGCAGCTTAGGGGTCATTGCAACTAATGAAAAACTGTTTTTT. The encoded protein is CASSLGVIATNEKLFF.

This clonotype was observed a few times. The chain recombines TRBV7-9 with TRBJ1-4; 8 positions match TRBD1. This CDR3 has 14 residues. The V segment lost 4 bases and the J segment 8 bases; nucleotides outside the gene matches: 6. Per germline, CDR1 SEHNR and CDR2 FQNEAQ (reference sequence). The CDR3 spells CASSSSTGEEKLFF. The DNA of the CDR3 is TGTGCCAGCAGCTCCTCGACAGGGGAAGAAAAACTGTTTTTT.

This clonotype was observed at least ten times. This chain links TRBV9 with TRBJ1-4; possibly TRBD1 for D (5 bases). CDR1 SGDLS and CDR2 YYNGEE come from the germline V gene. The CDR3 length is 14 residues. The V end was cut by 4 bases, the J end by 5 bases, with 12 bases between. The CDR3 is CASSRGESNEKLFF. The CDR3 DNA reads as TGTGCCAGCAGCCGAGGGGAATCCAATGAAAAACTGTTTTTT.

The chain combines TRBV20-1 with TRBJ2-3; D is ambiguous. Germline-derived CDR1 and CDR2 are DFQATT and SNEGSKA (reference sequence). Trimming removed 0 bases at V and 2 bases at J, with 15 bases between. CDR3 size: 16 residues. The CDR3 nucleotides are TGCAGTGCTAGAGATTTAAAGGGCCCAGTCACAGATACGCAGTATTTT. Amino acid sequence: CSARDLKGPVTDTQYF.

The V and J genes are TRBV6-6 and TRBJ1-2; D may be TRBD1 (5 bases). The CDR3 runs 15 residues. V gave up 6 bases and J gave up 2 bases, with 16 bases separating them. Germline loops: CDR1 MNHNY, CDR2 SVGAGI (reference sequence). CDR3 sequence reads: CASSENQGVNYGYTF. Here the CDR3 DNA reads TGTGCCAGCAGCGAGAACCAGGGCGTAAACTATGGCTACACCTTC.

The chain combines TRBV12-3 or TRBV12-4 with TRBJ2-5; D may correspond to TRBD1 or TRBD2 (5 bases each). The ends were cut back, 7 bases at V and 4 bases at J, with 13 bases in the middle. CDR3 length: 13 residues. The CDR3 loop is CASTRDQGETQYF. CDR3 nucleotide sequence: TGTGCCAGCACCAGGGACCAGGGAGAGACCCAGTACTTC.

This clonotype occurred a few times. The V and J genes are TRBV10-3 and TRBJ1-5, with D possibly being TRBD1 (6 bases). CDR1 and CDR2 (germline): ENHRY, SYGVKD. The CDR3 is 13 residues long. V lost 8 bases, J lost 3 bases, and 11 bases lay in between. This CDR3 is CAIGQQVNQPQHF. The DNA of the CDR3 is TGTGCCATCGGACAGCAAGTCAATCAGCCCCAGCATTTT.

This clonotype was counted many times. This sequence joins TRBV5-1 and TRBJ2-1, with TRBD2 identical over 7 bases. J was trimmed by 4 bases and V by 5 bases; bases with no gene match: 9. CDR1 is SGHRS and CDR2 is YFSETQ in the germline V gene. The CDR3 totals 15 residues. The CDR3 region has the DNA TGCGCCAGCAGTCGAGCGGGACTGGAATACAATGAGCAGTTCTTC. Its translation is CASSRAGLEYNEQFF.

This clonotype came up a few times. The chain combines TRBV11-2 with TRBJ2-1; 7 positions agree with TRBD2. V lost 1 base and J lost 7; bases outside the gene matches: 7. The CDR3 has 15 amino acids. Germline CDR1 reads SGHAT; CDR2 reads FQNNGV. This chain's CDR3 is CASSLAPGGGNEQFF. CDR3 DNA sequence: TGTGCCAGCAGCTTAGCTCCCGGCGGGGGAAATGAGCAGTTCTTC. The variable domain in full, with the rest retrieved from reference TRBV11-2 and TRBJ2-1, is EAGVAQSPRYKIIEKRQSVAFWCNPISGHATLYWYQQILGQGPKLLIQFQNNGVVDDSQLPKDRFSAERLKGVDSTLKIQPAKLEDSAVYLCASSLAPGGGNEQFFGPGTRLTVL.

The chain employs TRBV4-1 and TRBJ2-2; possibly TRBD1 or TRBD2 for D (6 bases each). The germline CDR1 and CDR2 sequences are MGHRA and YSYEKL. Trimming took 0 bases from V and 6 from J, leaving 14 bases between them. The length of the CDR3 is 16 residues. CDR3 nucleotide sequence: TGCGCCAGCAGCCAAGACGCCGGGGGCCGCGCCGGGGAGCTGTTTTTT. It codes for CASSQDAGGRAGELFF.

In its sample, this clonotype was seen a few times. This chain joins TRBV5-1 and TRBJ2-1; tentative D call: TRBD2 (6 bases). The V end was cut by 0 bases, the J end by 6 bases, with 13 bases between. The CDR3 covers 15 residues. The V gene's germline CDR1 is SGHRS and CDR2 YFSETQ. CDR3 sequence reads: CASSLAVAGRNEQFF. CDR3 DNA: TGCGCCAGCAGCTTGGCCGTTGCGGGGCGCAATGAGCAGTTCTTC. Filled out from reference TRBV5-1 and TRBJ2-1, the complete variable domain reads KAGVTQTPRYLIKTRGQQVTLSCSPISGHRSVSWYQQTPGQGLQFLFEYFSETQRNKGNFPGRFSGRQFSNSRSEMNVSTLELGDSALYLCASSLAVAGRNEQFFGPGTRLTVL.

This chain connects TRBV7-6 to TRBJ1-5; no firm D call. The V gene lost 5 bases and the J gene lost 0 bases, with 11 bases spanning the gap. CDR1 and CDR2 from the germline V gene are SGHVS and FNYEAQ. The CDR3 covers 15 residues. This CDR3 is CASSPWSNSNQPQHF. For the CDR3, the DNA is TGTGCCAGCAGCCCCTGGTCCAATAGCAATCAGCCCCAGCATTTT.

This clonotype was counted many times. The chain has TRBV12-3 or TRBV12-4 and TRBJ2-3; 10 bases match TRBD2. The CDR3 consists of 15 residues. J gave up 1 base and V 6 bases, and 4 bases lay outside the gene matches. The chain's CDR3 is CASRIAGGGTDTQYF. DNA for the CDR3: TGTGCCAGCAGGATAGCGGGGGGCGGCACAGATACGCAGTATTTT.

The V call is TRBV12-3 or TRBV12-4, the J call TRBJ1-5; D may be TRBD1 (6 bases). The CDR3 length is 13 residues. Trimming pared 4 bases from V and 7 bases from J, leaving 11 bases between. The CDR3 DNA sequence: TGTGCCAGCAGTTGGGGGGCCGGGCAGCCCCAGCATTTT. Amino acid sequence: CASSWGAGQPQHF.

This clonotype was picked up a small number of times. The chain uses TRBV12-3 or TRBV12-4 and TRBJ1-4; D unclear. This CDR3 region has 13 residues. V was clipped by 5 bases and J by 8 bases, with 12 bases between them. The CDR3 spells CASSAGSEEKLFF. DNA of the CDR3: TGTGCCAGCAGTGCCGGGTCAGAGGAAAAACTGTTTTTT.

Only a few counts were recorded for this clonotype. V is TRBV28 and J is TRBJ2-7; D may be TRBD1 or TRBD2 (5 bases each). The germline V gene encodes CDR1 MDHEN and CDR2 SYDVKM. The CDR3 totals 12 residues. V gave up 9 bases and J gave up 3 bases, with 12 bases separating them. CDR3: CASQGRGYEQYV. DNA for the CDR3: TGTGCCAGTCAGGGTCGGGGCTACGAGCAGTACGTC.

This sequence joins TRBV3-1 and TRBJ1-6, with a weak D call TRBD1 (6 bases). Germline V gene sequence: CDR1 LGHDT, CDR2 YNNKEL (reference sequence). V lost 2 bases and J lost 5, with 10 bases in between. The CDR3 is 15 amino acids. CDR3 sequence reads: CASSQFHRDNSPLHF. CDR3 in DNA: TGTGCCAGCAGCCAATTTCACAGGGATAATTCACCCCTCCACTTT.